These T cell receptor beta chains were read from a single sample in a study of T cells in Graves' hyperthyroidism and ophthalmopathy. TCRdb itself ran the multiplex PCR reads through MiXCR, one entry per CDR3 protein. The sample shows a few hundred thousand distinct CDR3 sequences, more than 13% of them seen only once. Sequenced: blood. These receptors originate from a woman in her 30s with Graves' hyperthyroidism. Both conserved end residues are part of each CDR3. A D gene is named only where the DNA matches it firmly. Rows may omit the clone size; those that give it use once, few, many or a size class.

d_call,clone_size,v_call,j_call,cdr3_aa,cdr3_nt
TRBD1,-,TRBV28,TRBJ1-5,CASSFLGGAIRQPQHF,TGTGCCAGCAGTTTTTTAGGGGGCGCGATTAGACAGCCCCAGCATTTT
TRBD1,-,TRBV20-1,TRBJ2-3,CSGTADRAADTQYF,TGCAGTGGTACGGCTGACAGGGCGGCAGATACGCAGTATTTT
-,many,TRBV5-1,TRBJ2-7,CASSLPGTLDGGRRSDEQYF,TGCGCCAGCAGCTTACCCGGGACTCTGGATGGAGGGCGCCGGTCGGACGAGCAGTACTTC
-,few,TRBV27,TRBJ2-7,CASSPPVRLTYEQYF,TGTGCCAGCAGTCCCCCCGTGCGCCTCACCTACGAGCAGTACTTC
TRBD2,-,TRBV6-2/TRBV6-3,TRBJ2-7,CASSFPGLAFLEQYF,TGTGCCAGCAGTTTTCCCGGACTAGCGTTCCTCGAGCAGTACTTC
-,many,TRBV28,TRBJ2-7,CASSLYRLPPYEQYF,TGTGCCAGCAGTTTATACCGATTGCCCCCCTACGAGCAGTACTTC
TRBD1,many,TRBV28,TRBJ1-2,CASSPGQGARNYGYTF,TGTGCCAGCAGTCCGGGACAGGGGGCGCGGAACTATGGCTACACCTTC
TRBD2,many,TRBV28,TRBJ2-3,CASSLGSGWDTQYF,TGTGCCAGCAGTTTAGGTAGCGGGTGGGATACGCAGTATTTT
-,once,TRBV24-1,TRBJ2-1,CATSDLWSGRNEQFF,TGTGCCACCAGTGATTTGTGGTCAGGGCGTAATGAGCAGTTCTTC
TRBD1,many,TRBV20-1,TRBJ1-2,CSARDRGLVRNGYTF,TGCAGTGCTCGGGACAGGGGGCTAGTACGGAACGGCTACACCTTC
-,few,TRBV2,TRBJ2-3,CASSEAIGTDTQYF,TGTGCCAGCAGTGAAGCTATTGGAACAGATACGCAGTATTTT
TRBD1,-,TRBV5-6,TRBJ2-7,CASKSDRGSYEQYF,TGTGCCAGCAAATCCGACAGGGGGAGCTACGAGCAGTACTTC
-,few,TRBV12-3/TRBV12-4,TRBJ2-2,CASSLLDGGELFF,TGTGCCAGCAGTCTGCTAGATGGCGGGGAGCTGTTTTTT
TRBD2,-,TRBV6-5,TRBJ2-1,CASSYPGLAPYNEQFF,TGTGCCAGCAGTTACCCAGGACTAGCCCCCTACAATGAGCAGTTCTTC
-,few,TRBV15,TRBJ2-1,CATTPFEGYNEQFF,TGTGCCACCACCCCTTTCGAAGGGTACAATGAGCAGTTCTTC
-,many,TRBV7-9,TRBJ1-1,CASSFGPVVNTEAFF,TGTGCCAGCAGCTTTGGTCCAGTGGTGAACACTGAAGCTTTCTTT
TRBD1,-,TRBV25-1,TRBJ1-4,CASSELGTANEKLFF,TGTGCCAGCAGTGAATTGGGGACAGCAAATGAAAAACTGTTTTTT
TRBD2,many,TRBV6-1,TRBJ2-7,CASGLAGSYEQYF,TGTGCCAGCGGACTAGCGGGCTCCTACGAGCAGTACTTC
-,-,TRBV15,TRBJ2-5,CATSRVIATETQYF,TGTGCCACCAGCAGAGTTATAGCGACAGAGACCCAGTACTTC
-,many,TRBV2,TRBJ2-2,CASSVLDVSGELFF,TGTGCCAGCAGTGTTCTAGATGTGAGCGGGGAGCTGTTTTTT
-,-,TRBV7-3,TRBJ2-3,CASSLTPGFLLPTDTQYF,TGTGCCAGCAGCTTAACACCGGGTTTCCTCCTACCTACAGATACGCAGTATTTT
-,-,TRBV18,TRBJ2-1,CASSQMGYSYNEQFF,TGTGCCAGCTCACAGATGGGTTATTCCTACAATGAGCAGTTCTTC
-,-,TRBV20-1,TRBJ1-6,CSARAGHPASYNSPLHF,TGCAGTGCTCGAGCTGGACACCCGGCCTCCTATAATTCACCCCTCCACTTT
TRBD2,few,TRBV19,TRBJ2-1,CASSRLAGYNDQFF,TGTGCCAGTAGTAGACTAGCGGGATACAATGATCAGTTCTTC
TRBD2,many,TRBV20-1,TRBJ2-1,CSARGTSGRRLYNEQFF,TGCAGTGCTAGAGGGACTAGCGGGAGGCGACTATACAATGAGCAGTTCTTC
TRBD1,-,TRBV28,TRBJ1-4,CASSWGTGSEKLFF,TGTGCCAGCAGTTGGGGGACAGGTAGTGAAAAACTGTTTTTT
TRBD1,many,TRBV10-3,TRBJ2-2,CAISESGTANTGELFF,TGTGCCATCAGTGAGTCAGGGACAGCGAACACCGGGGAGCTGTTTTTT
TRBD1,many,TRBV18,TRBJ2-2,CASSPPPGQSNTGELFF,TGTGCCAGCTCACCACCACCGGGACAGTCGAACACCGGGGAGCTGTTTTTT
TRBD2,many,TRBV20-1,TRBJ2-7,CSARDGLAVTYEQYF,TGCAGTGCTAGAGATGGACTAGCGGTCACCTACGAGCAGTACTTC
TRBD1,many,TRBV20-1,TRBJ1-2,CSARVIGQDYYGYTF,TGCAGTGCTAGAGTAATCGGACAGGATTACTATGGCTACACCTTC
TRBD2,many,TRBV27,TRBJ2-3,CASSLIGLAGTDTQYF,TGTGCCAGCAGTTTAATTGGACTAGCGGGCACAGATACGCAGTATTTT
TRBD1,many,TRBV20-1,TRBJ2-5,CSAGVTGQGRETQYF,TGCAGTGCTGGGGTGACGGGACAGGGCCGAGAGACCCAGTACTTC
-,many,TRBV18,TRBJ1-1,CASSPPGRVAVNTEAFF,TGTGCCAGCTCACCACCGGGCAGGGTAGCTGTGAACACTGAAGCTTTCTTT
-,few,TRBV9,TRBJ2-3,CASSVEWTGTDTQYF,TGTGCCAGCAGCGTAGAATGGACGGGAACAGATACGCAGTATTTT
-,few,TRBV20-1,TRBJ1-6,CSASRDGENSPLHF,TGCAGTGCTAGTCGCGACGGCGAGAATTCACCCCTCCACTTT
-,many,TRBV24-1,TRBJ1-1,CATSAQGTEAFF,TGTGCCACCAGTGCGCAGGGGACTGAAGCTTTCTTT
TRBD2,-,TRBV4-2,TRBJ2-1,CASSQSSTSGRAHEQFF,TGTGCCAGCAGCCAATCCTCGACTAGCGGGAGGGCCCATGAGCAGTTCTTC
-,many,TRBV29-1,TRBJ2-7,CSVGSSYEQYF,TGCAGCGTTGGCAGCTCCTACGAGCAGTACTTC
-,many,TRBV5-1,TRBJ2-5,CASSLAGQPEETQYF,TGCGCCAGCAGCTTGGCCGGACAGCCAGAAGAGACCCAGTACTTC
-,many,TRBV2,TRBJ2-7,CASSEVSGRAYEQYF,TGTGCCAGCAGTGAAGTAAGCGGCAGAGCCTACGAGCAGTACTTC
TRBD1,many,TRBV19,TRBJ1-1,CASLRTGGVNTEAFF,TGTGCCAGTCTCCGGACAGGGGGTGTGAACACTGAAGCTTTCTTT
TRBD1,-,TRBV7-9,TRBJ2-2,CTSSYRDRAGELFF,TGTACCAGCAGCTACCGGGACAGGGCCGGGGAGCTGTTTTTT
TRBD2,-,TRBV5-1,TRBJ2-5,CASSLVLAGNLAETQYF,TGCGCCAGCAGCTTGGTGCTAGCGGGAAATTTAGCGGAGACCCAGTACTTC
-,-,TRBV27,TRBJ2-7,CASSRSGPRYEQYF,TGTGCCAGCAGTCGTAGCGGCCCCCGGTACGAGCAGTACTTC
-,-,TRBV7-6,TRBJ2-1,CASSSGVGPYNEQFF,TGTGCCAGCAGCTCGGGAGTGGGACCATACAATGAGCAGTTCTTC
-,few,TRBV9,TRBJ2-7,CASSETGPRGNEQYF,TGTGCCAGCAGCGAAACCGGGCCGAGGGGTAACGAGCAGTACTTC
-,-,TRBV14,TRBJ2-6,CASSQVRPGAPSGANVLTF,TGTGCCAGCAGCCAAGTACGTCCAGGGGCCCCCTCTGGGGCCAACGTCCTGACTTTC
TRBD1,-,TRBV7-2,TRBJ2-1,CASSPRDRGVREQFF,TGTGCCAGCAGCCCCCGGGACAGGGGAGTTCGTGAGCAGTTCTTC
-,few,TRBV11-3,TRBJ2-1,CASRTRRGSAHPNLADSYNEQFF,TGTGCCAGCAGGACCCGACGGGGATCCGCTCACCCCAACCTAGCCGACTCCTACAATGAGCAGTTCTTC
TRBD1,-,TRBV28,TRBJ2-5,CASSPREGTGDWETQYF,TGTGCCAGCAGTCCGCGAGAGGGGACAGGGGATTGGGAGACCCAGTACTTC
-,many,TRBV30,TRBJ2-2,CAWLVIQDGNTGELFF,TGTGCCTGGCTTGTTATCCAGGACGGTAACACCGGGGAGCTGTTTTTT
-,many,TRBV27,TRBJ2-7,CASSLLVGHEQYF,TGTGCCAGCAGTTTATTAGTAGGTCACGAGCAGTACTTC
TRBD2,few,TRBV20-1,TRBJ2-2,CSASPGGRALTGELFF,TGCAGTGCTAGCCCGGGGGGGAGGGCTCTAACCGGGGAGCTGTTTTTT
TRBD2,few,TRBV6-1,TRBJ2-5,CASAGSGIGQYF,TGTGCCAGCGCCGGTAGCGGGATCGGACAGTACTTC